This TCR beta chain came from a study of blood T cell repertoires in COVID-19. TCRdb's table, derived via immunoSEQ multiplex PCR, lists solely in-frame clones and lacks some. The table lists about 390,000 clones, 85% to 90% of them singletons. This CDR3 has 16 amino acids. Germline loops: CDR1 MNHEY, CDR2 SMNVEV (reference sequence). With V trimmed by 6 bases and J by 3 bases, 10 bases remained unmatched. Sequenced input: PBMCs or T cells enriched from blood (not recorded which). The chain links TRBV27 to TRBJ2-7; 11 bases match TRBD1. This TCR was recovered from a woman between 50 and 59 years old who had recovered from COVID-19. Here the CDR3 DNA reads TGTGCCAGCAGCAGGACAGGGGGCGCGGTTATCTACGAGCAGTACTTC. The encoded protein is CASSRTGGAVIYEQYF.